What follows describes a single T cell receptor beta chain. Its antigen is not known. This entry belongs to a study of cytomegalovirus exposure and HLA in healthy donors. Study observations and caveats: When analyzed later, a missense DCLRE1C variant was found to be linked to TCR beta V- and J-gene trimming. Rare TCR sequences dominated, though some public TCRs recurred in many donors. Sequencing likely generated an artifact that appeared as a cluster of highly shared sequence variants.

This PCR relied on a set of 60 Vbeta primers and 13 Jbeta primers. Assay: immunoSEQ multiplex PCR; the TCRdb copy retains only in-frame clones and omits some. This repertoire shows roughly 200,000 clones, roughly 70% found once; its top ten account for about 2.7%. This clonotype was sampled from a male donor in good health and CMV-seronegative. The specimen was PBMCs.

CDR3 loop: CAWSMFGNQPQHF. In DNA form, the CDR3 reads TGTGCCTGGAGCATGTTCGGGAATCAGCCCCAGCATTTT. V and J are TRBV30 and TRBJ1-5; D is undetermined. The ends were cut back, 3 bases at V and 4 bases at J, with 10 bases in the middle. The CDR3 is 13 amino acids. Per the germline V gene, CDR1 is GTSNPN and CDR2 is SVGIG (reference sequence).